This T cell receptor (beta chain) originates from a study of T cells in Graves' hyperthyroidism and ophthalmopathy. This clonotype was observed at least ten times. Graves' hyperthyroidism was deemed stable given no ophthalmopathy progression within 18 months. Amplification of TCR beta CDR3 regions used RNA as the template. An initial round of RT-PCR targeting the TCR CDR3 relied on the HTBI primer set. A single record per CDR3 protein comes from TCRdb applying MiXCR to the multiplex PCR reads. The repertoire holds about 300,000 distinct CDR3 sequences, with roughly 15% as singletons. CDR1 and CDR2 from the germline V gene are GTSNPN and SVGIG (reference sequence). Trimming stripped 5 bases from V and 4 bases from J, with 17 bases between. The CDR3 has 14 residues.

This receptor was identified in a man aged 25 to 45 with Graves' hyperthyroidism. The chain couples TRBV30 to TRBJ1-2; D call uncertain. The specimen was blood. The CDR3: CAWLKVSSSYGYTF. CDR3 DNA sequence: TGTGCCTGGCTTAAAGTGTCCAGTTCCTATGGCTACACCTTC.